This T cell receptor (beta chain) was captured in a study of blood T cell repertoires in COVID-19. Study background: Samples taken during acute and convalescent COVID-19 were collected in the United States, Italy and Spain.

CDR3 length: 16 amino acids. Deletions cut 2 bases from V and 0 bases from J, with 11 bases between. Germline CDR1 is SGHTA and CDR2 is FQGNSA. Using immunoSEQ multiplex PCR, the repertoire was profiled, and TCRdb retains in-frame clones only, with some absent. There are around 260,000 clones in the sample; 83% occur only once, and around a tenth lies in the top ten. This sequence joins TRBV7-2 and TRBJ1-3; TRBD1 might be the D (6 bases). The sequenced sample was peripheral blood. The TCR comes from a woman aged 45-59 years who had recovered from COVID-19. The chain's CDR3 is CASSLQGPSSGNTIYF. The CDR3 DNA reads TGTGCCAGCAGCTTACAGGGGCCGAGCTCTGGAAACACCATATATTTT. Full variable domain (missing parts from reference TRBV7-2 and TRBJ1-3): GAGVSQSPSNKVTEKGKDVELRCDPISGHTALYWYRQSLGQGLEFLIYFQGNSAPDKSGLPSDRFSAERTGGSVSTLTIQRTQQEDSAVYLCASSLQGPSSGNTIYFGEGSWLTVV.